This section outlines one T cell receptor beta chain sequence together with its context. The data stem from a study of response to subunit inactivated influenza vaccine. This CDR3 spans 17 amino acids. Germline V gene sequence: CDR1 SEHNR, CDR2 FQNEAQ (reference sequence). V trimming: 1 base; J trimming: 4 bases; junction bases outside the gene matches: 6. A single record per CDR3 protein comes from TCRdb applying MiXCR to the RT-PCR reads. This sample has 180,000 or so distinct CDR3 sequences; 9.5% to 15% occur once, and the top ten carry around 32%. This sample also belongs to another study, concerning T cells expressing NK-cell markers. That source notes: It was by 5'RACE template switching with UMIs that TCR beta cDNA was made. Repertoires of TCR beta were obtained from T cells sorted as CD3+CD56+NKG2C+, CD3+CD56+NKG2C- and CD3+CD56-NKG2C+.

The sequence came from a man aged 45-65 years who received an inactivated influenza vaccine. The specimen was CD8+ T cells sorted from PBMCs, collected roughly 12 days after vaccination. The chain couples TRBV7-9 to TRBJ2-2, with 10 bases identical to TRBD2. CDR3 sequence reads: CASSLVRLAGGTGELFF. CDR3 DNA sequence: TGTGCCAGCAGCTTAGTACGGTTAGCGGGAGGCACCGGGGAGCTGTTTTTT.